One sample yielded the 12 T cell receptor beta chains listed below, sequenced in a study of beta chain features in type 1 diabetes (dated by TCRdb to about 2018). The protocol used for the library was the immunoSEQ multiplex PCR assay. All of the isolated RNA was reverse transcribed with the High Capacity cDNA Reverse Transcription Kit, so expressed TCRB transcripts were sequenced. Entries here come from immuneACCESS through TCRdb and include only in-frame sequences with V and J called. Some clones fail to appear in such tables; in the studies checked, an unresolved V gene covers under half of the shortfall, and the cause of the remainder is unknown. Counted in this sample were 500,000 to 700,000 clones; around 15% of them appeared once. About 0.097% of the sample is taken by the ten largest. The sample was naive CD4+ T cells from blood. The cell subset or site label corresponds to: true naive CD4+ T cells. The receptors originated from a man aged 18 to 30 in good health.

Of note for this clone: This CDR3 is also generated by other DNA sequences in the sample. J is TRBJ2-1 and V is TRBV9; tentative D call: TRBD2 (5 bases). The V and J ends lost 0 bases and 1 base respectively, with 5 bases between them. CDR3 length: 14 amino acids. Germline V CDR1 and CDR2: SGDLS, YYNGEE. The CDR3 nucleotides read TGTGCCAGCAGCGTAGGCGGGTCCTACAATGAGCAGTTCTTC. Amino acids: CASSVGGSYNEQFF.

This chain connects TRBV7-9 to TRBJ2-7, with 7 bases matching TRBD2. CDR1 and CDR2 (germline): SEHNR, FQNEAQ (reference sequence). V was pared by 3 bases and J by 5 bases, with 7 bases of the junction left unmatched. This CDR3 is 14 amino acids long. This CDR3 is CASSFGEGPHEQYF. The CDR3 bases are TGTGCCAGCAGCTTTGGGGAGGGCCCTCACGAGCAGTACTTC.

This clone was counted once. The chain links TRBV10-3 to TRBJ1-4; D is possibly TRBD1 (6 bases). V was shortened by 2 bases and J by 8 bases, with 15 bases between the two germline ends. This CDR3 has 15 amino acids. Germline V CDR1 and CDR2: ENHRY, SYGVKD. The CDR3 region is CAISESLGAGEKLFF. The CDR3 DNA reads as TGTGCCATCAGTGAGAGTTTGGGGGCAGGGGAAAAACTGTTTTTT.

This clone was found a few times. DNA for the CDR3: TGTGCCAGTAGCCCGGGGATGTCCTACAATGAGCAGTTCTTC. Translated: CASSPGMSYNEQFF. The chain recombines TRBV19 with TRBJ2-1; D perhaps matches TRBD2 (5 bases). The CDR3 runs 14 residues. Looked up from germline, CDR1 is LNHDA and CDR2 is SQIVND (reference sequence). The V end lost 6 bases, the J end lost 1 base, and 10 bases lay between the germline ends.

This clone was seen a few times. This chain joins TRBV6-6 and TRBJ1-4, with TRBD1 identical over 9 bases. V lost 8 bases and J lost 7; bases outside the gene matches: 11. There are 15 residues in the CDR3. Germline V CDR1 and CDR2: MNHNY, SVGAGI (reference sequence). The CDR3 loop is CASGLPGQGGEKLFF. CDR3 bases: TGTGCCAGCGGCCTTCCGGGACAGGGAGGTGAAAAACTGTTTTTT.

The chain recombines TRBV5-6 with TRBJ1-1, with unresolved D. The length of the CDR3 is 17 residues. The V gene's germline CDR1 is SGHDT and CDR2 YYEEEE. V lost 1 base and J lost 1, with 17 bases in between. CDR3 protein: CASSLWATPKTNTEAFF. CDR3 nucleotides: TGTGCCAGCAGCTTGTGGGCCACCCCAAAAACGAACACTGAAGCTTTCTTT.

The chain links TRBV7-2 to TRBJ2-2; possible D gene TRBD2, 5 bases. In germline, CDR1 is SGHTA, CDR2 FQGNSA. Trimming removed 3 bases from V and 3 bases from J, with 11 bases in between. There are 15 residues in the CDR3. CDR3 loop: CASSFEWGDTGELFF. CDR3 sequence (DNA): TGTGCCAGCAGCTTCGAGTGGGGAGACACCGGGGAGCTGTTTTTT.

Concerning this clone: One end of the junction fails to match germline, which may point to a read error. The chain employs TRBV4-3 and TRBJ2-7; no reliable D call. CDR1 LGHNA and CDR2 YSLEER come from the germline V gene. CDR3 length: 15 residues. The DNA for the CDR3 is TGCGCCTGCAGCCAAGGCTTGAGTGACTCCTACGAGCAGTACTTC. As protein: CACSQGLSDSYEQYF.

The chain recombines TRBV6-1 with TRBJ1-6; D not resolved. The V gene's germline CDR1 is MNHNS and CDR2 SASEGT. Trimming shortened V by 0 bases and J by 7 bases, and 10 bases separated the two germline ends. This CDR3 spans 15 amino acids. The CDR3 loop reads CASSEAVWGNSPLHF. The CDR3, as DNA: TGTGCCAGCAGTGAAGCGGTATGGGGAAATTCACCCCTCCACTTT.

The J gene is TRBJ2-7, the V gene TRBV10-3, with TRBD2 identical over 7 bases. The CDR3 loop spans 12 amino acids. Trimming removed 6 bases from V and 3 bases from J; junction bases left unmatched: 2. Germline CDR1 reads ENHRY; CDR2 reads SYGVKD. The DNA for the CDR3 is TGTGCCATCAGGGCTAGCGGCTACGAGCAGTACTTC. Amino acids: CAIRASGYEQYF.

The chain links TRBV6-1 to TRBJ2-3, with TRBD2 matching 7 bases. From germline, CDR1 is MNHNS and CDR2 SASEGT. V was clipped by 2 bases and J by 7 bases; unmatched bases: 24. The CDR3 is 20 residues long. The CDR3 DNA reads as TGTGCCAGCAGTGAAACGGGGCCTACAAGCCGCCTAGCGGCCAGGTATACGCAGTATTTT. It yields the protein CASSETGPTSRLAARYTQYF.

The rearrangement uses TRBV5-4 and TRBJ2-3; the D call may be TRBD1 or TRBD2 (5 bases each). The germline gives CDR1 SGHNT, CDR2 YYREEE (reference sequence). Trimming left V 4 bases short and J 2 bases short, with 11 bases between. The CDR3 is made up of 14 amino acids. CDR3 DNA: TGTGCCAGCAGCCCCGGGGCTAACACAGATACGCAGTATTTT. Translating it yields CASSPGANTDTQYF.